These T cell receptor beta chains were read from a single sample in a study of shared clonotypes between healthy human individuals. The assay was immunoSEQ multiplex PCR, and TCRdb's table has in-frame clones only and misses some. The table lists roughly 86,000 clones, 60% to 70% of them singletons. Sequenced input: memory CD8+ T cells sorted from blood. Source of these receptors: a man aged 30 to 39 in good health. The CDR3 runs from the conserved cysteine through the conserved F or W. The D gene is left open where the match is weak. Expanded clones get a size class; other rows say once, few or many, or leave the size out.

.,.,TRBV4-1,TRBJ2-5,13,CASSHLQGQTQYF,TGCGCCAGCAGCCACCTTCAGGGGCAGACCCAGTACTTC
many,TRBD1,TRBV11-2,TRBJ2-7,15,CASSSGQDPFYEQYF,TGTGCCAGCAGCTCCGGACAGGATCCTTTCTACGAGCAGTACTTC
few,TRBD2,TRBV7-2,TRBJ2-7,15,CASSLGPSGFYEQYF,TGTGCCAGCAGCTTAGGTCCTAGCGGGTTCTACGAGCAGTACTTC
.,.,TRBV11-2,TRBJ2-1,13,CASSWGGYNEQFF,TGTGCCAGCAGCTGGGGAGGCTACAATGAGCAGTTCTTC
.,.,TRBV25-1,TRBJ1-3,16,CASSDAGRSSGNTIYF,TGTGCCAGCAGTGACGCTGGACGATCTTCTGGAAACACCATATATTTT
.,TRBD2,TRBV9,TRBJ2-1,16,CASSPPGTSGYNEQFF,TGTGCCAGCAGCCCCCCCGGGACTAGCGGCTACAATGAGCAGTTCTTC
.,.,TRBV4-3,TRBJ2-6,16,CASSQDPRGGANVLTF,TGCGCCAGCAGCCAAGATCCCCGGGGTGGGGCCAACGTCCTGACTTTC
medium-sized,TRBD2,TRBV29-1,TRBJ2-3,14,CSVVPAGGTDTQYF,TGCAGCGTTGTTCCGGCGGGAGGAACAGATACGCAGTATTTT
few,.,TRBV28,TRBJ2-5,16,CASRHLLPGLQETQYF,TGTGCCAGCAGGCACTTACTTCCGGGGCTTCAAGAGACCCAGTACTTC
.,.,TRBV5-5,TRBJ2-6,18,CASSLVSLSHSGANVLTF,TGTGCCAGCAGCTTGGTATCTCTATCCCACTCTGGGGCCAACGTCCTGACTTTC
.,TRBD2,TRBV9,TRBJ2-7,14,CASSGAGEGYEQYF,TGTGCCAGCTCTGGAGCGGGGGAGGGCTACGAGCAGTACTTC
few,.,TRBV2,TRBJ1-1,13,CASSEQAPTEAFF,TGTGCCAGCAGTGAACAGGCTCCCACTGAAGCTTTCTTT
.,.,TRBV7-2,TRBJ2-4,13,CASSLGISRAQYF,TGTGCCAGCAGCTTAGGGATAAGTCGGGCTCAGTACTTC
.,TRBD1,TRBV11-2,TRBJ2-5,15,CASSGWDRGIETQYF,TGTGCCAGCAGCGGCTGGGACAGGGGGATTGAGACCCAGTACTTC